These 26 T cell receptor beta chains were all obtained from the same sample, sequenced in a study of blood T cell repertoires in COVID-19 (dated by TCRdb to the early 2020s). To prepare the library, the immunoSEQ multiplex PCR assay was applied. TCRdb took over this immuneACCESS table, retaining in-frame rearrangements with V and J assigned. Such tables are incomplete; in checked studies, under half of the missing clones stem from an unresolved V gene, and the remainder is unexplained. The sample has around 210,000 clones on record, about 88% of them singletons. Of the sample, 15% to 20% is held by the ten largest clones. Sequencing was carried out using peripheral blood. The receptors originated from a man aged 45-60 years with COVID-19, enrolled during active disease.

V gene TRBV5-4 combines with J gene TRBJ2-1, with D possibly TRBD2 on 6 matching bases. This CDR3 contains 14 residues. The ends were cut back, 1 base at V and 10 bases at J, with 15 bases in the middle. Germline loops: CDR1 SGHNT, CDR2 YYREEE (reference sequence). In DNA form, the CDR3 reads TGTGCCAGCAGCTTGCCCCCTAGCGAGGGGGAGCAGTTCTTC. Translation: CASSLPPSEGEQFF.

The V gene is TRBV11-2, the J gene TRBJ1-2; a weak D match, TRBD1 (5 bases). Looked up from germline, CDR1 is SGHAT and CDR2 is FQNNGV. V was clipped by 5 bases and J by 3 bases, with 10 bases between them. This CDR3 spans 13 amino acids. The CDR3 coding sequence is TGTGCCAGCAGCCCGGGACTTGACTATGGCTACACCTTC. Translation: CASSPGLDYGYTF.

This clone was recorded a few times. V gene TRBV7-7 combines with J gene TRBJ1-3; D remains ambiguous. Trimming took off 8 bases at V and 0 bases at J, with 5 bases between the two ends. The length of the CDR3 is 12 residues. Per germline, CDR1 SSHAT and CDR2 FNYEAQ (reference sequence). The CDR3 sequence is CASGDSGNTIYF. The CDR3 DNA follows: TGTGCCAGCGGAGACTCTGGAAACACCATATATTTT.

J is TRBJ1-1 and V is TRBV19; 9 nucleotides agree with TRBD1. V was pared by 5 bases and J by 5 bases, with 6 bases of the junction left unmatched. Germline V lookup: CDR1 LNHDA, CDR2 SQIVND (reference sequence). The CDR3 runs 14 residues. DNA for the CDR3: TGTGCCAGTAGTTTCCGGGACAGGGATACTGAAGCTTTCTTT. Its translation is CASSFRDRDTEAFF.

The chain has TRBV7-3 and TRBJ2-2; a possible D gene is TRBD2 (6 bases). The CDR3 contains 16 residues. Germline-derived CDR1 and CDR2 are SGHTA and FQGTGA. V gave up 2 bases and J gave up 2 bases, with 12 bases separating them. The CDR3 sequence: CASSLGSGANTGELFF. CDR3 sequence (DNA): TGTGCCAGCAGCTTAGGTAGCGGAGCTAACACCGGGGAGCTGTTTTTT.

Here the CDR3 reads CSVEDPWRGTGELFF. In DNA, the CDR3 is TGCAGCGTTGAAGATCCGTGGAGGGGCACCGGGGAGCTGTTTTTT. The rearrangement links TRBV29-1 to TRBJ2-2, with D perhaps TRBD2 (6 bases). Germline values: CDR1 SQVTM, CDR2 ANQGSEA. The V gene lost 0 bases and the J gene lost 4 bases, with 12 bases spanning the gap. This CDR3 is built from 15 residues.

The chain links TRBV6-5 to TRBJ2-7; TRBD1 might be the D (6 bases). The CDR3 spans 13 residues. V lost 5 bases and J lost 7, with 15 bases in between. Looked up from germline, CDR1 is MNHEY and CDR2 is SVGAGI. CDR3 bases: TGTGCCAGCAGTAGCTGGGCCCAGGGGGAGCAGTACTTC. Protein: CASSSWAQGEQYF.

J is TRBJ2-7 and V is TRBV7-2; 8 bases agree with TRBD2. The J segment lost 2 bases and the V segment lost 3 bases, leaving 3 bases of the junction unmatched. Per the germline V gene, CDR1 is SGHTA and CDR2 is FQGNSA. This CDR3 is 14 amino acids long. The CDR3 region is CASSLSGGPYEQYF. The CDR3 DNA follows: TGTGCCAGCAGCTTGTCGGGAGGGCCCTACGAGCAGTACTTC.

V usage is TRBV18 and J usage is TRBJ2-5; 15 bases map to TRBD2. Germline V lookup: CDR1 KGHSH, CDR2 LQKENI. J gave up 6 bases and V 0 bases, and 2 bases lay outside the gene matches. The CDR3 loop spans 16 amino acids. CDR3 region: CASSPPGLAGGKTQYF. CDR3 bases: TGTGCCAGCTCACCACCGGGACTAGCGGGAGGAAAGACCCAGTACTTC.

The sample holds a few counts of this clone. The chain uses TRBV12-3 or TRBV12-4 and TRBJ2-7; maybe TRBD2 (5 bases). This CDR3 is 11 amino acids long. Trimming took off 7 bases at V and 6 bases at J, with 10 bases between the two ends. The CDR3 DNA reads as TGTGCCAGCACCTTTGGGAGCGAGCAGTACTTC. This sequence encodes CASTFGSEQYF.

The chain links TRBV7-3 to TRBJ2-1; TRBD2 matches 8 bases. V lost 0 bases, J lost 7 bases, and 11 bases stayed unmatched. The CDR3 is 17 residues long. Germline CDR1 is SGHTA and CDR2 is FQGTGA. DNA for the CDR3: TGTGCCAGCAGCTTAACCGGGGCCCAGCGGGAGTCGAATGAGCAGTTCTTC. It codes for CASSLTGAQRESNEQFF.

The CDR3 region has the DNA TGTGCCAGCAGCGCCAAACAGGGGAGGAACACTGAAGCTTTCTTT. Encoded protein: CASSAKQGRNTEAFF. The gene calls are TRBV5-6 and TRBJ1-1, with TRBD1 matching 7 bases. The germline CDR1 and CDR2 sequences are SGHDT and YYEEEE. CDR3 length: 15 residues. V dropped 4 bases and J dropped 1; count of bases not matched to a gene: 7. The variable domain in full, completed from reference TRBV5-6 and TRBJ1-1, reads DAGVTQSPTHLIKTRGQQVTLRCSPKSGHDTVSWYQQALGQGPQFIFQYYEEEERQRGNFPDRFSGHQFPNYSSELNVNALLLGDSALYLCASSAKQGRNTEAFFGQGTRLTVV.

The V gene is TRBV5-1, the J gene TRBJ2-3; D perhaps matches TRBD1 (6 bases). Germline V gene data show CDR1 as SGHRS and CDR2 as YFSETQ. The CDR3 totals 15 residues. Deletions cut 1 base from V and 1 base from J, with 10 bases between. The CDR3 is CASSLWTVGTDTQYF. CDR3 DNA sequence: TGCGCCAGCAGCTTGTGGACAGTAGGCACAGATACGCAGTATTTT.

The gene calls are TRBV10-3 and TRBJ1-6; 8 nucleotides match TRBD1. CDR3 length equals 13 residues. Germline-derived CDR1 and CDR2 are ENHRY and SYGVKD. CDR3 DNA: TGTGCGCACAGGGGGACTGGTAATTCACCCCTCCACTTT. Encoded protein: CAHRGTGNSPLHF.

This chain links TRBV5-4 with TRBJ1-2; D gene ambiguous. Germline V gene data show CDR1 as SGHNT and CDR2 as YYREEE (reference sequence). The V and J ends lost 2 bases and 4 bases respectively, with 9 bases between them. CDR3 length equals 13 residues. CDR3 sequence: CASSFRNFYGYTF. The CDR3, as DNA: TGTGCCAGCAGCTTCAGGAATTTCTATGGCTACACCTTC.

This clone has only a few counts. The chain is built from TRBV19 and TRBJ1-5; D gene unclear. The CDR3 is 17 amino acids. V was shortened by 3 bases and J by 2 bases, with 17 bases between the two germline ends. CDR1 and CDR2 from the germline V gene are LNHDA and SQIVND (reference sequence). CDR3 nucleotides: TGTGCCAGTAGTATGTCATTTCGAGTAAATGGCAATCAGCCCCAGCATTTT. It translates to CASSMSFRVNGNQPQHF. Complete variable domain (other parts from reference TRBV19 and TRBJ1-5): DGGITQSPKYLFRKEGQNVTLSCEQNLNHDAMYWYRQDPGQGLRLIYYSQIVNDFQKGDIAEGYSVSREKKESFPLTVTSAQKNPTAFYLCASSMSFRVNGNQPQHFGDGTRLSIL.

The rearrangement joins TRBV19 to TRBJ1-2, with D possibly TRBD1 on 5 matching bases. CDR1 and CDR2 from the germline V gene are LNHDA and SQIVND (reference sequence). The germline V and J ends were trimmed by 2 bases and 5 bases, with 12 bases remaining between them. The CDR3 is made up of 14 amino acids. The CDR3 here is CASSINNDRYGYTF. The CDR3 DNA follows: TGTGCCAGTAGTATAAACAACGACAGATATGGCTACACCTTC.

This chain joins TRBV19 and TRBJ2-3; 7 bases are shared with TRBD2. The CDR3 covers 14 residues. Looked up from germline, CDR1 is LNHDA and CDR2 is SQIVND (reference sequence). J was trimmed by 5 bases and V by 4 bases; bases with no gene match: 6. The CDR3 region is CASSTSSGEDTQYF. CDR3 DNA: TGTGCCAGTAGTACCTCTAGCGGAGAAGATACGCAGTATTTT.

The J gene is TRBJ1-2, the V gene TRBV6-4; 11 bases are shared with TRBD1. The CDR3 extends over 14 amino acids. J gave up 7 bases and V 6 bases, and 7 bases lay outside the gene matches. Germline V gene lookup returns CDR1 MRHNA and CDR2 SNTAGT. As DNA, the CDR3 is TGTGCCAGCAGCCCAGGACAGGGGGCGCCTGGCTACACCTTC. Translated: CASSPGQGAPGYTF.

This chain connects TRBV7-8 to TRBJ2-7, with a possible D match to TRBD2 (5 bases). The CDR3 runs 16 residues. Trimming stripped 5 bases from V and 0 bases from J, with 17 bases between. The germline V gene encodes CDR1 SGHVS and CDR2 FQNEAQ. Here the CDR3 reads CASSPKAGWPSYEQYF. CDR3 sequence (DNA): TGTGCCAGCAGCCCTAAGGCGGGCTGGCCCTCCTACGAGCAGTACTTC.

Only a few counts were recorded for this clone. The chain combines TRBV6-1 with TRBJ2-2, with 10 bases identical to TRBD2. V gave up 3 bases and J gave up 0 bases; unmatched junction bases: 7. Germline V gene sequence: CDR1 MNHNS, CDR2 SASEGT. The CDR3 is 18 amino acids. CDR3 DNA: TGTGCCAGCAGTGACCATGGACTAGCGGATTCGAACACCGGGGAGCTGTTTTTT. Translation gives CASSDHGLADSNTGELFF.

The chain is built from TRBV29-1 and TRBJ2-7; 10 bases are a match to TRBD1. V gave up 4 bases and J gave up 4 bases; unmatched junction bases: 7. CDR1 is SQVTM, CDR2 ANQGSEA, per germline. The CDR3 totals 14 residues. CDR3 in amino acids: CSVVVGQGSYEQYF. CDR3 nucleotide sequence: TGCAGCGTTGTAGTGGGACAGGGGTCTTACGAGCAGTACTTC.

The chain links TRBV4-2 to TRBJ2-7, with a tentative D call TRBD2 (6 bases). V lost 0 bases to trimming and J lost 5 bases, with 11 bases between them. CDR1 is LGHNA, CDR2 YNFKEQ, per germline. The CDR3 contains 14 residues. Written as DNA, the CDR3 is TGTGCCAGCAGCCAAGAAGGAGGGGTCCACGAGCAGTACTTC. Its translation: CASSQEGGVHEQYF.

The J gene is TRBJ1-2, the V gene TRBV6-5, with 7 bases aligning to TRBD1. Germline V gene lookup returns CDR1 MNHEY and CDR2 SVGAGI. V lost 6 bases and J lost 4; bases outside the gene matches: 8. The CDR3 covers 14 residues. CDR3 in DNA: TGTGCCAGCAGACGACAGGGTTGGGGCTATGGCTACACCTTC. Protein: CASRRQGWGYGYTF.

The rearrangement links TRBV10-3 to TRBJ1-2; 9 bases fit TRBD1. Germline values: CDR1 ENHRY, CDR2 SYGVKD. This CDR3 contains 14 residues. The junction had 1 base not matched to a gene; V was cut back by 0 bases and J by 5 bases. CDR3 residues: CAISESTGGYGYTF. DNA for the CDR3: TGTGCCATCAGTGAGTCGACAGGGGGGTATGGCTACACCTTC.

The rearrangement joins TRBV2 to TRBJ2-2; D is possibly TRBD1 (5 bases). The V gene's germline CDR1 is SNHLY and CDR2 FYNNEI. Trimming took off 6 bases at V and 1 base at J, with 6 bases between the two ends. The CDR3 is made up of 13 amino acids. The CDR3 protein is CASRQENTGELFF. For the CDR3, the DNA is TGTGCCAGCAGACAGGAGAACACCGGGGAGCTGTTTTTT.